The rows below give T cell receptor beta chains drawn from one sample of a study of blood T cell repertoires in COVID-19. TCRdb keeps only in-frame clones here, not all; method: immunoSEQ multiplex PCR. The profile covers 150,000 to 200,000 clones, with roughly nine tenths appearing a single time and around 25% taken by the ten largest. Specimen: peripheral blood. Source of these receptors: a man in his 60s with acute or convalescent COVID-19. The CDR3 runs from the conserved cysteine through the conserved F or W. Fields, in order: V gene, clone size, D gene, J gene, CDR3 protein, CDR3 DNA. A D gene is named only where the DNA matches it firmly. Clone size is not always given. Where it is, it says once, few, many or a class for expanded clones.

TRBV24-1	-	TRBD2	TRBJ2-1	CATSDFGTRYNEQFF	TGTGCCACCAGTGATTTCGGGACTAGATACAATGAGCAGTTCTTC
TRBV5-6	-	-	TRBJ2-7	CASSAPPNFYEQYF	TGTGCCAGCAGCGCTCCACCGAACTTCTACGAGCAGTACTTC
TRBV7-3	many	-	TRBJ2-2	CASSLLLNTGELFF	TGTGCCAGCAGCTTACTCCTAAACACCGGGGAGCTGTTTTTT
TRBV4-2	-	TRBD1	TRBJ1-2	CASSQDQGVHYGYTF	TGTGCCAGCAGCCAAGACCAGGGGGTGCACTATGGCTACACCTTC
TRBV29-1	-	-	TRBJ2-7	CSVGRGVYYEQYF	TGCAGCGTTGGGCGCGGAGTATACTACGAGCAGTACTTC
TRBV24-1	-	TRBD1	TRBJ2-1	CATSDETGGGHEQFF	TGTGCCACCAGTGATGAAACAGGGGGCGGCCATGAGCAGTTCTTC
TRBV6-5	-	TRBD1	TRBJ1-2	CASRTGVHGYTF	TGTGCCAGTCGCACAGGGGTGCATGGCTACACCTTC
TRBV24-1	-	TRBD1	TRBJ2-5	CATSGPGQGAGTQYF	TGTGCCACCAGTGGACCGGGACAGGGGGCAGGGACCCAGTACTTC
TRBV5-8	-	TRBD1	TRBJ1-2	CASSLGGPQGQWAYGYTF	TGTGCCAGCAGCTTGGGGGGACCCCAGGGACAGTGGGCGTATGGCTACACCTTC
TRBV24-1	-	TRBD1	TRBJ2-2	CATTGGNIANTGELFF	TGTGCCACAACAGGGGGTAACATCGCGAACACCGGGGAGCTGTTTTTT
TRBV6-5	-	TRBD1	TRBJ1-1	CASRRTGNTEAFF	TGTGCCAGCCGCCGGACAGGGAACACTGAAGCTTTCTTT
TRBV28	-	TRBD1	TRBJ1-1	CASSLVAGGNEAFF	TGTGCCAGCAGTTTAGTGGCAGGGGGCAATGAAGCTTTCTTT
TRBV5-1	-	-	TRBJ1-1	CASSLWAANTEAFF	TGCGCCAGCAGCTTGTGGGCAGCCAACACTGAAGCTTTCTTT
TRBV3-1/TRBV3-2	-	TRBD2	TRBJ2-5	CASSRKLLAGGETQYF	TGTGCCAGCAGCCGAAAGCTTCTAGCGGGGGGGGAGACCCAGTACTTC
TRBV21-1	-	-	TRBJ2-7	CASSKAPRVAVTYEQYF	TGTGCCAGCAGCAAAGCGCCCCGAGTAGCGGTGACCTACGAGCAGTACTTC
TRBV3-1/TRBV3-2	-	TRBD2	TRBJ2-1	CASSRLAALSYNEQFF	TGTGCCAGCAGCCGACTAGCGGCCCTCTCCTACAATGAGCAGTTCTTC
TRBV13	-	-	TRBJ2-5	CASSSTEGSRETQYF	TGTGCCAGCAGCTCCACGGAAGGGAGCCGCGAGACCCAGTACTTC
TRBV9	-	-	TRBJ1-4	CASSPRGEKLFF	TGTGCCAGCAGCCCTCGAGGGGAAAAACTGTTTTTT
TRBV9	few	TRBD1	TRBJ2-7	CASSTRDRGHEQYF	TGTGCCAGCAGCACTCGGGACAGGGGCCACGAGCAGTACTTC
TRBV6-5	-	-	TRBJ1-1	CASSLSRWGDTEAFF	TGTGCCAGCAGTTTGAGCAGATGGGGGGACACTGAAGCTTTCTTT
TRBV2	-	-	TRBJ1-1	CASGGVENTEAFF	TGTGCCAGCGGAGGGGTGGAGAACACTGAAGCTTTCTTT
TRBV27	-	TRBD1	TRBJ1-5	CASSLTGTGGGQPQHF	TGTGCCAGCAGTTTAACCGGGACAGGGGGGGGTCAGCCCCAGCATTTT
TRBV24-1	-	-	TRBJ2-5	CATSDSHGGLQETQYF	TGTGCCACCAGTGATTCGCATGGAGGGTTACAAGAGACCCAGTACTTC
TRBV5-1	-	TRBD1	TRBJ1-2	CASSPAGGYGYTF	TGCGCCAGCAGCCCGGCAGGGGGTTATGGCTACACCTTC
TRBV27	-	-	TRBJ1-5	CASRTRAYSNQPQHF	TGTGCCAGCAGGACCAGGGCTTATAGCAATCAGCCCCAGCATTTT
TRBV7-9	-	-	TRBJ2-7	CASSDRLFSYEQYF	TGTGCCAGCAGCGACAGGTTGTTCTCCTACGAGCAGTACTTC